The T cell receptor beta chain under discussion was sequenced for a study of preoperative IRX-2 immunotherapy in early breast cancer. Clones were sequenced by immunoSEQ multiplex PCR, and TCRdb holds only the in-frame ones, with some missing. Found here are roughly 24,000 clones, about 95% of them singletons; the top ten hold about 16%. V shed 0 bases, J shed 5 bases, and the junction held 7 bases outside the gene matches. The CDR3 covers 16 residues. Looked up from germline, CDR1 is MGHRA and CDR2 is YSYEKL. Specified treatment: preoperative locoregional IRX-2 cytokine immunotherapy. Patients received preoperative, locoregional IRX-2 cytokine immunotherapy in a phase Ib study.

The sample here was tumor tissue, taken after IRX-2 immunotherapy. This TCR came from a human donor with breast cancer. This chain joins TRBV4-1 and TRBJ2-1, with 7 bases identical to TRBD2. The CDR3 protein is CASSQERLAAHNEQFF. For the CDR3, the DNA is TGCGCCAGCAGCCAAGAACGCCTAGCGGCCCACAATGAGCAGTTCTTC.